This TCR beta chain was captured in a study of cytomegalovirus exposure and HLA in healthy donors. V lost 2 bases to trimming and J lost 0 bases; unmatched junction nucleotides: 25. Germline CDR1 and CDR2: GTSNPN and SVGIG (reference sequence). The CDR3 is made up of 21 amino acids. Primers included in the PCR were 60 Vbeta and 13 Jbeta primers. Sequencing was performed with immunoSEQ multiplex PCR; in TCRdb, only in-frame clones are kept and a portion is missing. In the table there are around 200,000 clones, around 84% of which are singletons. The J gene is TRBJ2-7, the V gene TRBV30; 7 nucleotides agree with TRBD1. Specimen: PBMCs. This TCR derives from a girl aged 2-10 years in good health and CMV-seropositive. CDR3 region: CAWSFHLGLRDSLTISYEQYF. CDR3 DNA: TGTGCCTGGAGTTTCCATCTGGGGCTCCGGGACAGTCTCACTATCTCCTACGAGCAGTACTTC.